Presented here are 28 T cell receptor beta chains from one specimen sequenced in a study of T-cell memory formation after mild COVID-19. TCRdb processed the 5' RACE reads anew with MiXCR; each CDR3 protein has one entry. The sample includes 250,000 to 300,000 distinct CDR3 sequences, roughly 15% seen only once; the top ten take approximately 23%. Sequenced input: PBMCs or a T cell subset sorted from them (not recorded which). These receptors originate from a man aged 18-30 years who had mild COVID-19 (a few samples of this study predate the infection). Cell type and time point are not known.

This clonotype was found a few times. The chain carries TRBV4-3 and TRBJ2-3, with 9 bases fitting TRBD1. In germline, CDR1 is LGHNA, CDR2 YSLEER. J gave up 0 bases and V 3 bases, and 7 bases lay outside the gene matches. The CDR3 runs 17 residues. The CDR3 loop is CASSQNPTGGSTDTQYF. Written as DNA, the CDR3 is TGCGCCAGCAGCCAGAACCCGACAGGGGGTAGCACAGATACGCAGTATTTT.

The V gene is TRBV12-3 or TRBV12-4, the J gene TRBJ1-2, with D hard to call. The CDR3 length is 14 residues. Trimming took off 4 bases at V and 3 bases at J, with 12 bases between the two ends. The CDR3 sequence is CASSSGNWDYGYTF. DNA for the CDR3: TGTGCCAGCAGTTCCGGAAATTGGGACTATGGCTACACCTTC.

V is TRBV12-3 or TRBV12-4 and J is TRBJ1-5; D not certain. The CDR3 loop spans 14 amino acids. Deletions cut 1 base from V and 0 bases from J, with 4 bases between. The CDR3, as DNA: TGTGCCAGCAGTTTAGACCATAGCAATCAGCCCCAGCATTTT. Translating it yields CASSLDHSNQPQHF.

In this sample, this clonotype turned up once. The J gene is TRBJ2-3, the V gene TRBV7-2; 9 bases match TRBD2. The CDR3 sequence is 17 residues long. V trimming: 1 base; J trimming: 4 bases; junction bases outside the gene matches: 9. CDR1 is SGHTA and CDR2 is FQGNSA in the germline V gene. The CDR3 reads CASSLVVWASGADTQYF. The DNA of the CDR3 is TGTGCCAGCAGCTTAGTGGTGTGGGCTAGCGGGGCAGATACGCAGTATTTT.

This clonotype was picked up a small number of times. The chain recombines TRBV5-6 with TRBJ1-1; weak D call: TRBD1 (5 bases). The V end was cut by 2 bases, the J end by 7 bases, with 6 bases between. Germline V gives CDR1 SGHDT, CDR2 YYEEEE. The CDR3 runs to 11 residues. The CDR3 loop is CASSFDSEAFF. In DNA, the CDR3 is TGTGCCAGCAGCTTTGACAGTGAAGCTTTCTTT.

This clonotype was seen repeatedly, ten times or more. The rearrangement joins TRBV12-3 or TRBV12-4 to TRBJ2-7; TRBD2 might be the D (5 bases). V lost 10 bases to trimming and J lost 5 bases, with 18 bases between them. This CDR3 is 13 amino acids long. CDR3 protein: CAISRTSKNEQYF. The CDR3 nucleotides read TGTGCCATCTCAAGGACTTCGAAAAACGAGCAGTACTTC.

This clonotype was picked up a small number of times. V usage is TRBV10-3 and J usage is TRBJ2-7; D is ambiguous. CDR3 length: 18 amino acids. The V end lost 0 bases, the J end lost 1 base, and 19 bases lay between the germline ends. CDR1 ENHRY and CDR2 SYGVKD come from the germline V gene. The CDR3 loop is CAISESGITEFGSYEQYF. The CDR3 nucleotides read TGTGCCATCAGTGAGTCGGGTATCACGGAATTTGGATCCTACGAGCAGTACTTC.

This clonotype occurred a few times. The chain couples TRBV7-3 to TRBJ2-2; a possible D gene is TRBD1 (5 bases). CDR3 size: 13 residues. Germline lookup yields CDR1 SGHTA and CDR2 FQGTGA. The V end was cut by 5 bases, the J end by 4 bases, with 8 bases between. The chain's CDR3 is CASSKDITGELFF. In DNA form, the CDR3 reads TGTGCCAGCAGCAAGGACATCACCGGGGAGCTGTTTTTT.

This clonotype was seen only a few times. The rearrangement links TRBV20-1 to TRBJ1-1; D call uncertain. V shed 5 bases and J shed 8 bases, with 12 bases lying between them. The CDR3 covers 11 residues. Germline lookup yields CDR1 DFQATT and CDR2 SNEGSKA (reference sequence). For the CDR3, the DNA is TGCAGTGCTCAACACGGAGTAGAAGCTTTCTTT. Translation: CSAQHGVEAFF.

The chain couples TRBV28 to TRBJ1-2, with 10 nucleotides matching TRBD1. The germline V gene encodes CDR1 MDHEN and CDR2 SYDVKM. The CDR3 is 16 residues long. Unmatched junction bases numbered 11, after V lost 7 bases and J lost 3 bases. The CDR3 spells CASIPGQGILYYGYTF. DNA for the CDR3: TGTGCCAGCATTCCGGGACAGGGGATCCTCTACTATGGCTACACCTTC.

This clonotype was detected only a few times. The V and J genes are TRBV12-3 or TRBV12-4 and TRBJ2-3; TRBD2 matches at 7 bases. The CDR3 loop spans 14 amino acids. After removal of 5 bases from V and 9 bases from J, the junction contained 11 bases not matched to a gene. The DNA of the CDR3 is TGTGCCAGCAGTCCCGGGACTACGATAGGGACGCAGTATTTT. It yields the protein CASSPGTTIGTQYF.

Only a few counts were recorded for this clonotype. The rearrangement links TRBV20-1 to TRBJ2-5, with TRBD1 matching 9 bases. V lost 5 bases, J lost 4 bases, and 17 bases stayed unmatched. This CDR3 has 17 amino acids. The V gene's germline CDR1 is DFQATT and CDR2 SNEGSKA (reference sequence). DNA for the CDR3: TGCAGTGCTTCGGGCACCCCGGGACAGGGTTCCGTAGAGACCCAGTACTTC. This gives the protein CSASGTPGQGSVETQYF.

This clonotype was seen a few times. The V and J genes are TRBV6-5 and TRBJ1-2; tentatively, D is TRBD1 (5 bases). The CDR3 is made up of 13 amino acids. Trimming removed 4 bases from V and 7 bases from J, with 13 bases in between. The germline CDR1 and CDR2 sequences are MNHEY and SVGAGI. The CDR3 sequence is CASSFGGASGYTF. The CDR3 DNA sequence: TGTGCCAGCAGTTTCGGGGGAGCCTCTGGCTACACCTTC.

This clonotype was seen repeatedly, ten times or more. V usage is TRBV2 and J usage is TRBJ1-2, with a weak D call TRBD1 (6 bases). Trimming pared 10 bases from V and 3 bases from J, leaving 15 bases between. Germline CDR1 reads SNHLY; CDR2 reads FYNNEI. The CDR3 runs 13 residues. CDR3 amino acids: CATQGGGYYGYTF. In DNA form, the CDR3 reads TGTGCCACCCAAGGTGGGGGCTACTATGGCTACACCTTC.

This clonotype was detected ten times or more. The chain employs TRBV4-1 and TRBJ2-7; no firm D call. Looked up from germline, CDR1 is MGHRA and CDR2 is YSYEKL. The CDR3 has 14 residues. Trimming removed 0 bases from V and 1 base from J, with 7 bases in between. This chain's CDR3 is CASSQEAWSYEQYF. CDR3 nucleotides: TGCGCCAGCAGCCAAGAGGCCTGGTCCTACGAGCAGTACTTC.

This clonotype occurred many times. The V and J genes are TRBV5-1 and TRBJ2-7; D call uncertain. The CDR3 consists of 12 residues. Germline V gene data show CDR1 as SGHRS and CDR2 as YFSETQ. V was trimmed by 4 bases and J by 6 bases, leaving 11 bases between them. CDR3 in DNA: TGCGCCAGCAGCGGCTGGGGATCCGAGCAGTACGTC. This sequence encodes CASSGWGSEQYV.

This clonotype has only a few counts. V gene TRBV20-1 combines with J gene TRBJ1-5, with TRBD1 identical over 7 bases. The CDR3 runs 14 residues. CDR1 and CDR2 from the germline V gene are DFQATT and SNEGSKA (reference sequence). J lost 7 bases, V lost 5 bases, and 11 bases had no gene match. The CDR3 here is CSACDRVGGQPQHF. DNA of the CDR3: TGCAGTGCTTGCGACAGGGTGGGTGGGCAGCCCCAGCATTTT.

This clonotype was detected ten times or more. J is TRBJ2-5 and V is TRBV15; 13 nucleotides agree with TRBD2. V dropped 1 base and J dropped 3; count of bases not matched to a gene: 8. The CDR3 is 18 residues long. Germline-derived CDR1 and CDR2 are LNHNV and YYDKDF (reference sequence). The CDR3 DNA follows: TGTGCCACCAGCAGAGGCTTACTAGCGGGGGGGCCAGAAGAGACCCAGTACTTC. This sequence encodes CATSRGLLAGGPEETQYF.

Only a few counts were recorded for this clonotype. The chain has TRBV11-2 and TRBJ1-6, with D unclear. CDR3 length: 15 residues. CDR1 and CDR2 (germline): SGHAT, FQNNGV. The germline V and J ends were trimmed by 0 bases and 5 bases, with 8 bases remaining between them. The CDR3 region is CASSLEWGNNSPLHF. Written as DNA, the CDR3 is TGTGCCAGCAGCTTAGAGTGGGGTAATAATTCACCCCTCCACTTT.

This clonotype has more than one count but fewer than ten. The chain is built from TRBV7-9 and TRBJ2-1; 12 positions match TRBD2. V shed 5 bases and J 8 bases; nucleotides not matched to a gene: 4. The germline V gene encodes CDR1 SEHNR and CDR2 FQNEAQ (reference sequence). This CDR3 spans 14 amino acids. CDR3 amino acids: CASSPSGGAYEQFF. The DNA for the CDR3 is TGTGCCAGCAGCCCTAGCGGGGGGGCCTATGAGCAGTTCTTC.

This clonotype appeared a few times. J is TRBJ2-1 and V is TRBV7-9, with D possibly being TRBD1 or TRBD2 (5 bases each). CDR3 length equals 14 residues. With 3 bases removed from V and 8 bases from J, the gap between germline ends came to 14 bases. The germline CDR1 and CDR2 sequences are SEHNR and FQNEAQ (reference sequence). CDR3 bases: TGTGCCAGCAGCTTCGGGACCCGGAGGTATGAGCAGTTCTTC. It yields the protein CASSFGTRRYEQFF.

In DNA form, the CDR3 reads TGTGCCAGCAGCTTAGTTGGGCAGCGGGCGACCTACGAGCAGTACTTC. Residues: CASSLVGQRATYEQYF. This sequence joins TRBV7-8 and TRBJ2-7; the D gene is possibly TRBD2 (6 bases). The CDR3 length is 16 residues. The germline V gene encodes CDR1 SGHVS and CDR2 FQNEAQ. Trimming left V 1 base short and J 2 bases short, with 15 bases between. The variable domain in full, with the rest retrieved from reference TRBV7-8 and TRBJ2-7, is GAGVSQSPRYKVAKRGQDVALRCDPISGHVSLFWYQQALGQGPEFLTYFQNEAQLDKSGLPSDRFFAERPEGSVSTLKIQRTQQEDSAVYLCASSLVGQRATYEQYFGPGTRLTVT.

V usage is TRBV7-2 and J usage is TRBJ2-1; the match to TRBD2 covers 11 bases. Germline V CDR1 and CDR2: SGHTA, FQGNSA. This CDR3 is built from 17 residues. J lost 1 base, V lost 2 bases, and 4 bases had no gene match. This CDR3 reads CASSLSSGGQSYNEQFF. As DNA, the CDR3 is TGTGCCAGCAGCTTATCTAGCGGGGGGCAATCCTACAATGAGCAGTTCTTC.

J is TRBJ1-2 and V is TRBV16, with 7 bases fitting TRBD1. The CDR3 has 14 amino acids. Germline V gene lookup returns CDR1 KGHSY and CDR2 FQNENV. V trimming: 6 bases; J trimming: 3 bases; junction bases outside the gene matches: 7. The CDR3 region is CASRPHRGDYGYTF. CDR3 coding DNA: TGTGCCAGCAGACCCCACAGGGGCGACTATGGCTACACCTTC.

A few counts support this clonotype. The chain links TRBV21-1 to TRBJ1-5; the table's D gene call, TRBD1, was not cross checked with the DNA. TRBV21-1 is described as a pseudogene. The CDR3 sequence is 13 residues long. The CDR3 DNA follows: TGTGCCAGCAGCAAAGCTGAGGGGTGGCCCCAGCATTTT. Residues: CASSKAEGWPQHF.

This chain uses TRBV19 with TRBJ2-6; possible D gene TRBD2, 7 bases. Germline V CDR1 and CDR2: LNHDA, SQIVND (reference sequence). V was pared by 6 bases and J by 0 bases, with 12 bases between. This CDR3 contains 16 residues. The DNA of the CDR3 is TGTGCCAGTAGACGAGGGGGGGCCTCTGGGGCCAACGTCCTGACTTTC. Translated: CASRRGGASGANVLTF.

This clonotype was observed a handful of times. The chain has TRBV7-2 and TRBJ1-1, with D maybe TRBD1 (6 bases). The germline V gene has CDR1 SGHTA and CDR2 FQGNSA. CDR3 length equals 15 residues. The V gene lost 5 bases and the J gene lost 0 bases, with 13 bases spanning the gap. The CDR3 sequence: CASSQGGLMNTEAFF. The CDR3 region has the DNA TGTGCCAGCAGCCAAGGGGGGCTCATGAACACTGAAGCTTTCTTT.

A few counts support this clonotype. This rearrangement joins TRBV6-1 to TRBJ2-7; D is perhaps TRBD1 (5 bases). Trimming cost V 5 bases and J 0 bases, with 11 bases left between them. This CDR3 is built from 14 residues. Germline values: CDR1 MNHNS, CDR2 SASEGT. The CDR3 here is CASSPRQSSYEQYF. For the CDR3, the DNA is TGTGCCAGCAGTCCCCGACAGAGCTCCTACGAGCAGTACTTC.